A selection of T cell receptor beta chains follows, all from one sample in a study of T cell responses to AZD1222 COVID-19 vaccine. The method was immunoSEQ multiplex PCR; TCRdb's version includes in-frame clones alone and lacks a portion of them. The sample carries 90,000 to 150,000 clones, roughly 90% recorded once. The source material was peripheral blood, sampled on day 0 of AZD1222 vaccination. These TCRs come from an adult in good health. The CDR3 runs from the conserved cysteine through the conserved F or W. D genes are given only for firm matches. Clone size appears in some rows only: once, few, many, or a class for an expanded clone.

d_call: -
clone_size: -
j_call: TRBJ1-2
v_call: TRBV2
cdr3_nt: TGTGCCAGCATGAGAGTAGGCTACACCTTC
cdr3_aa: CASMRVGYTF

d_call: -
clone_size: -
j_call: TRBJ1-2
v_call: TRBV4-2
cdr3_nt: TGTGCCAGCAGCCAAGAAGGGTATGGCTACACCTTC
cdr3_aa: CASSQEGYGYTF

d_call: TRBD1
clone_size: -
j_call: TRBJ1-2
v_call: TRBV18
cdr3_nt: TGTGCCAGCTCACCTATGGACAGGGGAGTCTATGGCTACACCTTC
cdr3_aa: CASSPMDRGVYGYTF

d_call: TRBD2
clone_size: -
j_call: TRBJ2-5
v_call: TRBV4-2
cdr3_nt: TGTGCCAGCAGCCAAGAAGGCTCTAGCGGGGGGGTTGAGACCCAGTACTTC
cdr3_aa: CASSQEGSSGGVETQYF

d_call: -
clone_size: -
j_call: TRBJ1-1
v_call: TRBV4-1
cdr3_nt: TGCGCCAGCAGCCAAGTGGGGACGGCGAACACTGAAGCTTTCTTT
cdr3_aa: CASSQVGTANTEAFF

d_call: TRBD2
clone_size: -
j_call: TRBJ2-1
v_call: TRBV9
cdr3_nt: TGTGCCAGCAGCCCCCGAGCGGGGGCCTACAATGAGCAGTTCTTC
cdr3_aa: CASSPRAGAYNEQFF

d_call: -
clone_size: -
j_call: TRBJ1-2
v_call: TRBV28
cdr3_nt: TGTGCCAGCAGTCCCCCCGCAGGCGCCTATGGCTACACCTTC
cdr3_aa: CASSPPAGAYGYTF

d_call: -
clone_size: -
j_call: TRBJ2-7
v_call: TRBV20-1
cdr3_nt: TGCAGTTTTGGGCAGTCCCACGAGCAGTACTTC
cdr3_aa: CSFGQSHEQYF

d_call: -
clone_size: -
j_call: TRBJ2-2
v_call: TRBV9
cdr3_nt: TGTGCCAGCAGCGTAGGCTCAGGGGCCGGGGAGCTGTTTTTT
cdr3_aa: CASSVGSGAGELFF

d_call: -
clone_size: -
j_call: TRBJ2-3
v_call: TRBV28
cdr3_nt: TGTGCCAGCAGTCCTACAGGGACAGATACGCAGTATTTT
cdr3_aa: CASSPTGTDTQYF

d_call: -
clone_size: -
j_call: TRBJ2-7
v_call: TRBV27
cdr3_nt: TGTGCCAGCAGGAAGGAGTGGGCCTACGAGCAGTACTTC
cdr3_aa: CASRKEWAYEQYF

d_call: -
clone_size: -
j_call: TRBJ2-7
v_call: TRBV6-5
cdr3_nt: TGTGCCAGCAGTTACGAGGGCCTCGGACAGTACTTC
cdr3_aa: CASSYEGLGQYF

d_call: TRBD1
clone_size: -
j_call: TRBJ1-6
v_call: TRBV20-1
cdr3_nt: TGCAGTGCTAGTCAGGGGGCGCAAGGGAATTCACCCCTCCACTTT
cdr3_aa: CSASQGAQGNSPLHF

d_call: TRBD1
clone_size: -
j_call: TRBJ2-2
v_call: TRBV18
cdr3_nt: TGTGCCAGCTCACCACCCACCGGACAGGGAGCGAACACCGGGGAGCTGTTTTTT
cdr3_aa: CASSPPTGQGANTGELFF

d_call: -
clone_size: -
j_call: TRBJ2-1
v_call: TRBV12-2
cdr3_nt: TGTGCAAGTCGCTTAACGCCGGACAGGGGGGAGGATGAGCAGTTCTTC
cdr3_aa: CASRLTPDRGEDEQFF

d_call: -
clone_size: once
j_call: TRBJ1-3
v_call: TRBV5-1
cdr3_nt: TGCGCCAGCAGCTCTGGCGGGCTGAACTCTGGAAACACCATATATTTT
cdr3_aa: CASSSGGLNSGNTIYF

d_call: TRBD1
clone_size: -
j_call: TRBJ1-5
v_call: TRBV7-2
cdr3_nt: TGTGCCAGCAGCTTTACGACAGGGGGCCCTCAGCCCCAGCATTTT
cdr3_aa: CASSFTTGGPQPQHF

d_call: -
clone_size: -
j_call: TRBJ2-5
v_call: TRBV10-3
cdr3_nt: TGTGCCATCAGCGAACTCTCAGGGGCGGCAGAGACCCAGTACTTC
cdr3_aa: CAISELSGAAETQYF

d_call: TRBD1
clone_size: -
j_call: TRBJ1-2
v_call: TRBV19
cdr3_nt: TGTGCCAGTAGTATCGGGACAGGTCAATTGGGTGGCTACACCTTC
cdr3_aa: CASSIGTGQLGGYTF

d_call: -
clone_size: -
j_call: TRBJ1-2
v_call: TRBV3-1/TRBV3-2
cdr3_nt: TGTGCCAGCAGCCAAGGGGGAGGCGACAACCACTATGGCTACACCTTC
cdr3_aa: CASSQGGGDNHYGYTF

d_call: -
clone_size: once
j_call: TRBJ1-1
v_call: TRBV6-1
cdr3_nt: TGTGCCAGCAGTGAACCAGGGTCCCTATACACTGAAGCTTTCTTT
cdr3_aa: CASSEPGSLYTEAFF

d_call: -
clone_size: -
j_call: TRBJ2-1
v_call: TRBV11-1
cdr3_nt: TGTGCCAGCAGCTTAAGGAGGACTCCTAACAATGAGCAGTTCTTC
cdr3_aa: CASSLRRTPNNEQFF

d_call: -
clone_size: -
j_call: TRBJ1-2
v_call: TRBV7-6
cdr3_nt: TGTGCCAGCAGTCCCGGGGACGGGAGAACCTATGGCTACACCTTC
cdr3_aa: CASSPGDGRTYGYTF

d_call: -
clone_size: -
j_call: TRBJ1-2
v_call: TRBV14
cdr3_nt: TGTGCCAGCAGCCCAACAGGGATTTCTATGAAGGGCTACACCTTC
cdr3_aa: CASSPTGISMKGYTF

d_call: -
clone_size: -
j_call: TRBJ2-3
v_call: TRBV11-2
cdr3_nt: TGTGCCAGCAGCCCCCAAGGGGGGCGGGGTAAAGATACGCAGTATTTT
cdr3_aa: CASSPQGGRGKDTQYF

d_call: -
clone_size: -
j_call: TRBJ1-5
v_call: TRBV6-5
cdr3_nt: TGTGCCTCGGGAGCTTATAGCAATCAGCCCCAGCATTTT
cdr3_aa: CASGAYSNQPQHF